This T cell receptor (beta chain) was captured by sequencing in a study of chemoradiotherapy in HPV16-positive cancers. At the level of the study: Functional T-cell assays on two HPV16-positive patients' cells defined candidate HPV-specific clones and common TCR motifs. Regarding the study as a whole: During treatment, candidate HPV-specific clones and E7-related motifs expanded in tumor.

As concerns this clone: No antigen is known for it.

Sequencing used immunoSEQ multiplex PCR; TCRdb keeps in-frame clones, though not all of them. Here the sample spans around 11,000 clones, around 88% being singletons. Trimming removed 2 bases at V and 8 bases at J, with 9 bases between. This CDR3 region has 12 residues. The germline gives CDR1 KGHSH, CDR2 LQKENI. The sequencing used blood, collected from a patient who underwent chemoradiotherapy. This TCR derives from a human donor with HPV-associated anogenital cancer. The rearrangement joins TRBV18 to TRBJ1-1, with D maybe TRBD1 (5 bases). CDR3 nucleotide sequence: TGTGCCAGCTCACCAATTCAGGGAGAAGCTTTCTTT. This translates into CASSPIQGEAFF.